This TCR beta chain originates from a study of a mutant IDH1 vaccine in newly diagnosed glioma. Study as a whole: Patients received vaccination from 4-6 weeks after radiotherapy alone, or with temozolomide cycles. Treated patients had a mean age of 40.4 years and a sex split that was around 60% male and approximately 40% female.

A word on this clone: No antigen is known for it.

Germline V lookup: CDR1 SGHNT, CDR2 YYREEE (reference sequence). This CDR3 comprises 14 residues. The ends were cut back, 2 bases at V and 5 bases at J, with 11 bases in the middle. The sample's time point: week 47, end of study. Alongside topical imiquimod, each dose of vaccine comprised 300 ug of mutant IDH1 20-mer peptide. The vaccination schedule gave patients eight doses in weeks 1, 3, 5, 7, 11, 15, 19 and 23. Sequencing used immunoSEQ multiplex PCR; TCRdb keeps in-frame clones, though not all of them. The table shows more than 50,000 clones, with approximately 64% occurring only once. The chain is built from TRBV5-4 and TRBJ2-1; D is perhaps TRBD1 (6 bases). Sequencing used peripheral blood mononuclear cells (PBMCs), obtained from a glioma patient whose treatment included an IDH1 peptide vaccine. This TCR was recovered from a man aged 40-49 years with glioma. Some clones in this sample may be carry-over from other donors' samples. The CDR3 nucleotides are TGTGCCAGCAGCTTAGAGAGACAGGACAATGAGCAGTTCTTC. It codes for CASSLERQDNEQFF.